The source of this T cell receptor (beta chain) is a study of beta chain features in type 1 diabetes. Across the whole study: Researchers looked at some 99 million sorted cells across all samples.

Study-wide results and limits: Among patients with Type 1 diabetes, TCRB CDR3s were moderately but significantly shorter in every one of the four CD4+ subsets. In type 1 diabetes patients, VDJ junctions had fewer insertions; deletions at these junctions were more frequent.

A few counts support this clone. Its target is unknown. CD4+ cells of the naive, central memory, regulatory and stem cell-like memory types were sorted via CD45RO/CCR7/CD25/CD127/CD95/CD27. Expressed TCRB transcripts were sequenced because the entire RNA isolate underwent reverse transcription. This table comes from immunoSEQ multiplex PCR, and its TCRdb copy is limited to in-frame clones, with some not included. The sample includes hundreds of thousands of clones, 30% of them seen just once. CDR1 and CDR2 (germline): MNHEY, SMNVEV (reference sequence). V gave up 5 bases and J gave up 5 bases; unmatched junction bases: 9. The CDR3 contains 16 residues.

The source material was naive CD4+ T cells from blood. The chain recombines TRBV27 with TRBJ2-3, with 11 bases aligning to TRBD2. The receptor's source is a man aged 18 to 30 in good health. The CDR3: CASSPRLAGNQDTQYF. The CDR3, as DNA: TGTGCCAGCAGTCCCCGACTAGCGGGAAATCAAGATACGCAGTATTTT.